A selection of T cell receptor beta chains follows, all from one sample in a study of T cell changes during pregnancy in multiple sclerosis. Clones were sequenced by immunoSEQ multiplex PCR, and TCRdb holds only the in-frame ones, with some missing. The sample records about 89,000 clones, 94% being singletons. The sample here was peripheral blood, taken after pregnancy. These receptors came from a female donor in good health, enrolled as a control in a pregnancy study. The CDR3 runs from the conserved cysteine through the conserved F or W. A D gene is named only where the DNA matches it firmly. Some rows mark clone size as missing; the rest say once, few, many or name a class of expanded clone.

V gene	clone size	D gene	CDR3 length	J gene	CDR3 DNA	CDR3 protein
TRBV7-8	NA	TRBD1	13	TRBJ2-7	TGTGCCAGCCGCCGGGACAGGGTGTACGAGCAGTACTTC	CASRRDRVYEQYF
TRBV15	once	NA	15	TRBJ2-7	TGTGCCACCAGCTCAAGCGGAGGCAGCCCCTACGAGCAGTACTTC	CATSSSGGSPYEQYF
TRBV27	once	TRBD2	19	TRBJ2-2	TGTGCCAGCAGCCGCTTTCCGTCCCGGCTAGCGGGAAACACCGGGGAGCTGTTTTTT	CASSRFPSRLAGNTGELFF
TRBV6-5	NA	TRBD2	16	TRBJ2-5	TGTGCCAGCAGTTCCCTATCACTAGCGGGAAAAGAGACCCAGTACTTC	CASSSLSLAGKETQYF
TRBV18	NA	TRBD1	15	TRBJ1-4	TGTGCCAGCTCACCAGGACAGGAGATTAATGAAAAACTGTTTTTT	CASSPGQEINEKLFF
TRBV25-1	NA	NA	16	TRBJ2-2	TGTGCCAGCAGTCCATTTTTGACAGAGAACACCGGGGAGCTGTTTTTT	CASSPFLTENTGELFF
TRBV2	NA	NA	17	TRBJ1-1	TGTGCCAGCAGTGATTGGTTCGGGGGGAAAATGAACACTGAAGCTTTCTTT	CASSDWFGGKMNTEAFF
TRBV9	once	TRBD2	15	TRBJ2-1	TGTGCCAGCAGCGTATGGCTAGCGGAGGGGAATGAGCAGTTCTTC	CASSVWLAEGNEQFF
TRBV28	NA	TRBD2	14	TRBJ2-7	TGTGCCAGCACCGGGGGACTAGCGGTCTACGAGCAGTACTTC	CASTGGLAVYEQYF
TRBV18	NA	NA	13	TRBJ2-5	TGTGCCAGCTCACCGGGGGCCAGGGAGACCCAGTACTTC	CASSPGARETQYF
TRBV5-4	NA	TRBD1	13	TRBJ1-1	TGTGCCAGCAGTCAGGGGGCGAACACTGAAGCTTTCTTT	CASSQGANTEAFF
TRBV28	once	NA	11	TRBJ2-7	TGTGCCAGCAGTTTACGAGACGAGCAGTACTTC	CASSLRDEQYF
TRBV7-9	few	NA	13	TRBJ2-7	TGTGCCAGCACCTCTAGCCCGGGTTACGAGCAGTACTTC	CASTSSPGYEQYF
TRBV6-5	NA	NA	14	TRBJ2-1	TGTGCCAGCAGACAAGAGGGGGGGGCCAATGAGCAGTTCTTC	CASRQEGGANEQFF
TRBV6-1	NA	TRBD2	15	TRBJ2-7	TGTGCCAGCAGGGGGTTAGCGGGAGGTTCCTACGAGCAGTACTTC	CASRGLAGGSYEQYF
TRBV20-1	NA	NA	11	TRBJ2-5	TGCAGTAGACTGGAGAGGGAGACCCAGTACTTC	CSRLERETQYF
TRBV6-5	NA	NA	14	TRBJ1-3	TGTGCCAGCAGGTACCGGGACCGGAGGGACACCATATATTTT	CASRYRDRRDTIYF
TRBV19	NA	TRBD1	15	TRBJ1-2	TGTGCCAGTAGCCCCGACAGGGAAATGTTGTATGGCTACACCTTC	CASSPDREMLYGYTF
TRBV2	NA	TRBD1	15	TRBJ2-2	TGTGCCAGCACGGGGACAGGGGGGTTGGCCGGGGAGCTGTTTTTT	CASTGTGGLAGELFF
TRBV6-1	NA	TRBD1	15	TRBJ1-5	TGTGCCAGCAGTGAAGCGGGGGACAGGGGTCAGCCCCAGCATTTT	CASSEAGDRGQPQHF
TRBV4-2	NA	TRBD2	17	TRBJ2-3	TGTGCCAGCAGCCAAGATGTTCCGGGAGGAGGGACAGATACGCAGTATTTT	CASSQDVPGGGTDTQYF
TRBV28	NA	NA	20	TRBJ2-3	TGTGCCAGCAGTTTATCCGGTATGGCGGAGGGGGCTTGGCGCACAGATACGCAGTATTTT	CASSLSGMAEGAWRTDTQYF
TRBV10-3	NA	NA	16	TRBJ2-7	TGTGCCATCCCCAATTGTTCCGGACTAAACTCCTACGAGCAGTACTTC	CAIPNCSGLNSYEQYF
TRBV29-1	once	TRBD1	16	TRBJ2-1	TGCAGCGTTGTAAGATGGGCTGGACAGGGGAACAATGAGCAGTTCTTC	CSVVRWAGQGNNEQFF
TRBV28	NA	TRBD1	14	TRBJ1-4	TGTGCCAGCACCAAACAGGGGCTTGGTGAAAAACTGTTTTTT	CASTKQGLGEKLFF
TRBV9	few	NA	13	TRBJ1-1	TGTGCCAGCAGCGTGCGGCCGAACACTGAAGCTTTCTTT	CASSVRPNTEAFF